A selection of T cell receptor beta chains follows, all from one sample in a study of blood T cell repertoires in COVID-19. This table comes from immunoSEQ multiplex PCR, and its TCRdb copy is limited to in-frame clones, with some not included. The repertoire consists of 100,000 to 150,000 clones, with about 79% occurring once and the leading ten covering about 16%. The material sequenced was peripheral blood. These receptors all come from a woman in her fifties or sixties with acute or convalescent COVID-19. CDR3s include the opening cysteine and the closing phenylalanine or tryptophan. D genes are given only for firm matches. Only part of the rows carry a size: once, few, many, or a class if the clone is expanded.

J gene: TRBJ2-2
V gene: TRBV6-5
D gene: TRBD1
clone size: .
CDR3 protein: CAGKQGPNTGELFF
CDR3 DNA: TGTGCGGGCAAACAGGGGCCGAACACCGGGGAGCTGTTTTTT

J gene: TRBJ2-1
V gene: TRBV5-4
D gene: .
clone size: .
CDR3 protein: CASSSPAGPSYNEQFF
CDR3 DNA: TGTGCCAGCAGCTCCCCCGCGGGGCCAAGCTACAATGAGCAGTTCTTC

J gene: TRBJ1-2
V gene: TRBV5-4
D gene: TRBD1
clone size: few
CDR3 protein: CASSPTGPAGYTF
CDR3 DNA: TGTGCCAGCAGCCCGACAGGGCCTGCTGGCTACACCTTC

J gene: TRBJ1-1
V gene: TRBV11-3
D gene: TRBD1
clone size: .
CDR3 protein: CASSFSRDRASEAFF
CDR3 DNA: TGTGCCAGCAGCTTTAGTCGGGACAGGGCATCTGAAGCTTTCTTT

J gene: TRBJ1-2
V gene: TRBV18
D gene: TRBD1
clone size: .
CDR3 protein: CASSLGQGDYGYTF
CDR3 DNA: TGTGCCAGCTCACTGGGACAGGGAGACTATGGCTACACCTTC

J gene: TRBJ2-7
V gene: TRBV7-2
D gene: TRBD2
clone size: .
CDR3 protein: CASSFLAGNKYEQYF
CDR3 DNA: TGTGCCAGCAGCTTTCTAGCGGGGAACAAGTACGAGCAGTACTTC

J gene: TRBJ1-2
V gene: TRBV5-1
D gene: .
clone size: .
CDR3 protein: CASSLGQTSSYGYTF
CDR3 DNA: TGCGCCAGCAGCTTGGGACAAACCTCCTCCTATGGCTACACCTTC

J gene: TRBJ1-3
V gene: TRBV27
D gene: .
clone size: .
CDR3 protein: CASKYTSGNTIYF
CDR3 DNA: TGTGCCAGCAAGTACACCTCTGGAAACACCATATATTTT

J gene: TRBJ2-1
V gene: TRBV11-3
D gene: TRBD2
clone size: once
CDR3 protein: CASSSTSGGAYNEQFF
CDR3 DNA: TGTGCCAGCAGCTCGACTAGCGGGGGGGCCTACAATGAGCAGTTCTTC

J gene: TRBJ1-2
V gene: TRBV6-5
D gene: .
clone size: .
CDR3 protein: CASSYSGQMGYTF
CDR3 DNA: TGTGCCAGCAGTTACTCCGGACAGATGGGCTACACCTTC

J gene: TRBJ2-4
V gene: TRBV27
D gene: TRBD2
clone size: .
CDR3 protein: CASSTRGSGVAKNIQYF
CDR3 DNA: TGTGCCAGCAGTACCCGGGGTAGCGGGGTAGCCAAAAACATTCAGTACTTC

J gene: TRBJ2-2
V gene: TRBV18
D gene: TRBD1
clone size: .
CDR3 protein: CASSPSGQAITGELFF
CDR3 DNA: TGTGCCAGCTCACCATCCGGACAGGCTATCACCGGGGAGCTGTTTTTT

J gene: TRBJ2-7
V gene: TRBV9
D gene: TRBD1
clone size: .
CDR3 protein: CASSVGDSYEQYF
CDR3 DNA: TGTGCCAGCAGCGTAGGGGACAGCTACGAGCAGTACTTC

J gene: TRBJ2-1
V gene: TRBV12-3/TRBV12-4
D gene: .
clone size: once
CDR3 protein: CASIFRGYNEQFF
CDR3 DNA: TGTGCCAGCATATTTAGGGGCTACAATGAGCAGTTCTTC

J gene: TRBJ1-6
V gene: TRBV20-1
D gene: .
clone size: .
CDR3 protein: CSASFGSSYNSPLHF
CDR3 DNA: TGCAGTGCTAGTTTCGGGAGCTCCTATAATTCACCCCTCCACTTT

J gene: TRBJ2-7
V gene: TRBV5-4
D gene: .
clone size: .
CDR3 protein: CASSLRGRIYEQYF
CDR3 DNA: TGTGCCAGCAGCTTGAGGGGCAGAATCTACGAGCAGTACTTC

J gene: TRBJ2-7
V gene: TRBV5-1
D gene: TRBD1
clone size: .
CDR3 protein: CASSPADRATYEQYF
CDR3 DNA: TGCGCCAGCAGCCCTGCGGACAGGGCTACCTACGAGCAGTACTTC

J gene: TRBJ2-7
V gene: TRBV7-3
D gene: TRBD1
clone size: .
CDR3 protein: CASSLWDRGEQYF
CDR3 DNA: TGTGCCAGCAGCCTTTGGGACAGGGGTGAGCAGTACTTC

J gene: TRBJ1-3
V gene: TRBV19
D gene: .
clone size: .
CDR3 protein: CASSIRPGSGNTIYF
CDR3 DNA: TGTGCCAGTAGTATACGTCCAGGATCTGGAAACACCATATATTTT

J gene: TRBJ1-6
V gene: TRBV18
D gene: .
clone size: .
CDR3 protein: CASSPLQGHNSPLHF
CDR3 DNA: TGTGCCAGCTCACCACTTCAGGGGCATAATTCACCCCTCCACTTT

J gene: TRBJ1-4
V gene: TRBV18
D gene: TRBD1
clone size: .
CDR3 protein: CASSPDRGHEKLFF
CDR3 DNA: TGTGCCAGCTCACCAGACAGGGGCCATGAAAAACTGTTTTTT

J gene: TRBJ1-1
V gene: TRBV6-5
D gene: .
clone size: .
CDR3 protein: CASRGFVNTEAFF
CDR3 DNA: TGTGCCTCTCGGGGTTTCGTGAACACTGAAGCTTTCTTT

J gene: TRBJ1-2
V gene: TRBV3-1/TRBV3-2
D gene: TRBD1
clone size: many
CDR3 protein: CASSPGQGVSRNGYTF
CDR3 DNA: TGTGCCAGCAGCCCAGGACAGGGCGTCTCGCGGAATGGCTACACCTTC

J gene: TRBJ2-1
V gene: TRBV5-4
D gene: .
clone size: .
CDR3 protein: CASSLEQTSLLQFF
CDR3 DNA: TGTGCCAGCAGCTTGGAACAAACTAGCCTCCTGCAGTTCTTC

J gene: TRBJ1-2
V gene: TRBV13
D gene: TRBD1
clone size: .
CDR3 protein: CASSRSTGANYGYTF
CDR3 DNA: TGTGCCAGCAGCCGCTCGACAGGGGCTAACTATGGCTACACCTTC

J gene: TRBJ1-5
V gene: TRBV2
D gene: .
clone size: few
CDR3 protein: CASSEAWGSGQPQHF
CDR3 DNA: TGTGCCAGCAGTGAAGCGTGGGGCTCCGGGCAGCCCCAGCATTTT

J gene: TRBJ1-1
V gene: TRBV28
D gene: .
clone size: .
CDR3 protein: CASRIGGNTEAFF
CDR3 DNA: TGTGCCAGCAGAATAGGCGGGAACACTGAAGCTTTCTTT

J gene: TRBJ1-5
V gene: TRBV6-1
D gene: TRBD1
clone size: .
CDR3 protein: CASSEPGTGGNQPQHF
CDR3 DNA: TGTGCCAGCAGTGAACCCGGGACAGGGGGAAATCAGCCCCAGCATTTT

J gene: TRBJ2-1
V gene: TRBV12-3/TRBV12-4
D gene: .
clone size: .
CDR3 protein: CASSFSSGEEFF
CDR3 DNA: TGTGCCAGCAGTTTCAGTTCGGGGGAGGAGTTCTTC

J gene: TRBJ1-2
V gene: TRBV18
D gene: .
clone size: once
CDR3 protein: CASSPPSGNYGYTF
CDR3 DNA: TGTGCCAGCTCACCACCTTCCGGGAACTATGGCTACACCTTC

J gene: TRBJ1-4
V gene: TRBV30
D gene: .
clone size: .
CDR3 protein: CAWSVASMQLGTNEKLFF
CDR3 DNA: TGTGCCTGGAGTGTTGCCAGTATGCAACTAGGAACTAATGAAAAACTGTTTTTT

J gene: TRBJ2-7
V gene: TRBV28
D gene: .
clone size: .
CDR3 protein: CASRIQTGHYEQYF
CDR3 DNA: TGTGCCAGCAGGATCCAAACAGGGCACTACGAGCAGTACTTC

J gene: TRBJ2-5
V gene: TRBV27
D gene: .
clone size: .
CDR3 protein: CASRMAGAETQYF
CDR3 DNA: TGTGCCAGCAGAATGGCGGGGGCGGAGACCCAGTACTTC

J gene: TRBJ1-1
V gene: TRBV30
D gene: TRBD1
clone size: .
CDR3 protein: CAWSKGAVRNTEAFF
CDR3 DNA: TGTGCCTGGAGTAAGGGGGCGGTGAGGAACACTGAAGCTTTCTTT

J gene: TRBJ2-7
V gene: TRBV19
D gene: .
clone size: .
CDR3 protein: CASSIVTDSYEQYF
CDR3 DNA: TGTGCCAGTAGTATAGTGACAGATTCCTACGAGCAGTACTTC

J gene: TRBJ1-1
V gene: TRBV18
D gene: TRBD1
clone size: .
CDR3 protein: CASSLTGQGGLNTEAFF
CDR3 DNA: TGTGCCAGCTCTCTCACGGGACAGGGGGGATTGAACACTGAAGCTTTCTTT

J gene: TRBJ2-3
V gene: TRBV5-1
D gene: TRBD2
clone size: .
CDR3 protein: CASSLAFSASGGSTDTQYF
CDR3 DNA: TGCGCCAGCAGCTTGGCATTCTCGGCTAGCGGGGGGAGCACAGATACGCAGTATTTT

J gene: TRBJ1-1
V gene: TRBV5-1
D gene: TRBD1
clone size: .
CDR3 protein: CASSLVQGEYTEAFF
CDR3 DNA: TGCGCCAGCAGCTTGGTTCAGGGGGAGTACACTGAAGCTTTCTTT

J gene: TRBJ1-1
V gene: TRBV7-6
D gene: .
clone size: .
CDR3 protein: CASSLGQGANTEAFF
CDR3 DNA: TGTGCCAGCAGCTTAGGGCAGGGCGCAAACACTGAAGCTTTCTTT

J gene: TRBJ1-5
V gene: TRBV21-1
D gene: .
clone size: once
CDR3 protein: CASSGTRTGPSSSHPQHF
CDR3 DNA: TGTGCCAGCAGCGGCACTCGGACAGGGCCCTCCTCTTCACATCCCCAGCATTTT

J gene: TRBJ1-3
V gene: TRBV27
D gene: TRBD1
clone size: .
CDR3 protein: CASSLLGGDRSSGNTIYF
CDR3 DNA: TGTGCCAGCAGTTTATTAGGTGGGGACAGAAGCTCTGGAAACACCATATATTTT

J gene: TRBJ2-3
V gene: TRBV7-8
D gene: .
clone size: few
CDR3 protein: CASSLPTTDTQYF
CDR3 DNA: TGTGCCAGCAGCTTACCTACCACAGATACGCAGTATTTT

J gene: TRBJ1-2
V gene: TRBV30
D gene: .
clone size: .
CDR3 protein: CAWSRTGNYGYTF
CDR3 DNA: TGTGCCTGGAGCCGAACAGGGAACTATGGCTACACCTTC

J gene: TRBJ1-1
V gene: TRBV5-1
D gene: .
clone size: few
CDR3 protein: CASSLRPVQNTEAFF
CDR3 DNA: TGCGCCAGCAGCTTGCGCCCGGTCCAGAACACTGAAGCTTTCTTT

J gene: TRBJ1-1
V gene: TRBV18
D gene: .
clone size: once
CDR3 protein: CASSPPAWTEAFF
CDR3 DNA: TGTGCCAGCTCACCACCGGCATGGACTGAAGCTTTCTTT

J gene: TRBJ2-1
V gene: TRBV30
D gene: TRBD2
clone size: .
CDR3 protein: CAWSNPSGGNEQFF
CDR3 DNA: TGTGCCTGGAGTAATCCCAGCGGGGGGAATGAGCAGTTCTTC

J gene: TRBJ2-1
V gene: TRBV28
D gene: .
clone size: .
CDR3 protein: CASSKITVDHNEQFF
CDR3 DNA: TGTGCCAGCAGTAAGATCACAGTTGATCACAATGAGCAGTTCTTC

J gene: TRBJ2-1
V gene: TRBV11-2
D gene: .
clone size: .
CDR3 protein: CASSLGGFGDNEQFF
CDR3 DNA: TGTGCCAGCAGCTTAGGAGGGTTCGGGGACAATGAGCAGTTCTTC

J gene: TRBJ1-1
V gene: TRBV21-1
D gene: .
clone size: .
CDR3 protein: CASSKDMNTEAFF
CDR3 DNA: TGTGCCAGCAGCAAAGACATGAACACTGAAGCTTTCTTT

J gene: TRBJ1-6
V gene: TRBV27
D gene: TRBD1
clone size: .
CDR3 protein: CASSLSSPDRGPKFSYNSPLHF
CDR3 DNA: TGTGCCAGCAGTTTGTCCTCCCCTGACAGGGGACCAAAATTCTCCTATAATTCACCCCTCCACTTT

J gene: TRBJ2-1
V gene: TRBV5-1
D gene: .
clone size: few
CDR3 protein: CASSGGNYYNEQFF
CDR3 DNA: TGCGCCAGCAGCGGCGGGAACTACTACAATGAGCAGTTCTTC

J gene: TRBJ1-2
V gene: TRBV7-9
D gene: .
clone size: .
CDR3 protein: CASSHINGYTF
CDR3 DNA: TGTGCCAGCAGCCACATTAATGGCTACACCTTC

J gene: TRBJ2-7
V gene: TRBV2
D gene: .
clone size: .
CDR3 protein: CATGLDSYEQYF
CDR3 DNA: TGTGCCACCGGACTGGACTCATACGAGCAGTACTTC

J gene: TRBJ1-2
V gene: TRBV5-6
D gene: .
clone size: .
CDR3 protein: CASSLDGRDSTF
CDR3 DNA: TGTGCCAGCAGCTTGGACGGCAGGGACTCCACCTTC

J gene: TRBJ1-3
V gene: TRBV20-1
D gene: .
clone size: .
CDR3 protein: CSASRGAGNTIYF
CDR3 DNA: TGCAGTGCTAGTCGGGGGGCTGGAAACACCATATATTTT

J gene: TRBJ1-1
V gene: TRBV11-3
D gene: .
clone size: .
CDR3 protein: CASSLEESTEAFF
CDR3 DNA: TGTGCCAGCAGCTTAGAGGAGAGCACTGAAGCTTTCTTT

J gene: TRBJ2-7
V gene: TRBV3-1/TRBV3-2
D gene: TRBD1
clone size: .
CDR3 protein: CASSQGVTGTYEQYF
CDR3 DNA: TGTGCCAGCAGCCAAGGGGTGACAGGGACCTACGAGCAGTACTTC